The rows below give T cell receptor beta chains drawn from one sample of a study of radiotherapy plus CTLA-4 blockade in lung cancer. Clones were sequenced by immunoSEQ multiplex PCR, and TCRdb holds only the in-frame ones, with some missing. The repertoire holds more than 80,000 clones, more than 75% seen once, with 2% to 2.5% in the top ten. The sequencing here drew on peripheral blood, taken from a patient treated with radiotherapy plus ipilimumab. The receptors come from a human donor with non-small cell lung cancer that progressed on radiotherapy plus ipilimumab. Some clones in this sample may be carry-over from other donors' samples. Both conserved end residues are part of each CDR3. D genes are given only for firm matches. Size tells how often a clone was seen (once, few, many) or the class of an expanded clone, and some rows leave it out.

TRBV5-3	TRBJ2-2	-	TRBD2	CARSSSGGGNTGELFF	TGTGCCAGAAGCTCCTCGGGCGGGGGGAACACCGGGGAGCTGTTTTTT
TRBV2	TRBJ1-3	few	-	CASTTQGSGNTIYF	TGTGCCAGCACGACGCAGGGCTCTGGAAACACCATATATTTT
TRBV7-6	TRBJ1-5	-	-	CASSQPNQPQHF	TGTGCCAGCAGCCAGCCTAATCAGCCCCAGCATTTT
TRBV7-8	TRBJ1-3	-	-	CASSAKVSENSGNTIYF	TGTGCCAGCAGCGCGAAAGTTTCAGAGAACTCTGGAAACACCATATATTTT
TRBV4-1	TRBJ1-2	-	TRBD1	CASSRQERDRDSLGYTF	TGCGCCAGCAGCCGACAAGAGAGGGACAGGGATTCTCTCGGCTACACCTTC
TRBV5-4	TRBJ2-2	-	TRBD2	CASREVAGGNTGELFF	TGTGCCAGCAGGGAGGTAGCGGGGGGAAACACCGGGGAGCTGTTTTTT
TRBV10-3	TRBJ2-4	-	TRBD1	CAIRGTAENIQYF	TGTGCCATCAGAGGGACAGCCGAAAACATTCAGTACTTC
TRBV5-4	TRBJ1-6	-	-	CASRQDYNSPLHF	TGTGCCAGCCGACAGGACTATAATTCACCCCTCCACTTT
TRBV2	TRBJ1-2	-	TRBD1	CGGGNRGRGGYTF	TGTGGGGGCGGGAACAGGGGGCGAGGTGGCTACACCTTC
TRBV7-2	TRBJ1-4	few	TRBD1	CASSLASPWDRVNEKLFF	TGTGCCAGCAGCTTAGCGAGCCCCTGGGACAGGGTAAATGAAAAACTGTTTTTT
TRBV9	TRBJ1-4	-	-	CASSVGGGTTNEKLFF	TGTGCCAGCAGCGTAGGGGGTGGGACAACCAATGAAAAACTGTTTTTT
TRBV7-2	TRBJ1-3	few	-	CASSLNQGRGNTIYF	TGTGCCAGCAGTCTAAATCAGGGGAGGGGAAACACCATATATTTT
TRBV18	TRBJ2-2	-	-	CASSPRGVSVTGELFF	TGTGCCAGCTCACCGAGAGGGGTTTCGGTAACCGGGGAGCTGTTTTTT
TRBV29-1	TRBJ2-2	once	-	CSVDRVGGTGELFF	TGCAGCGTAGACAGGGTGGGGGGCACCGGGGAGCTGTTTTTT
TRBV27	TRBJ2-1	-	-	CASSPSEDYYNEQFF	TGTGCCAGCTCCCCCAGTGAGGATTACTACAATGAGCAGTTCTTC
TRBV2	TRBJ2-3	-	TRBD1	CASSTNRGGWADTQYF	TGTGCCAGCAGTACCAACAGGGGTGGGTGGGCAGATACGCAGTATTTT